This TCR beta chain was profiled in a study of blood T cell repertoires in COVID-19. Study-wide background: Samples came from the United States, Italy and Spain, spanning acute and convalescent COVID-19. T cells, B-cell-depleted T cells, or PBMCs supplied cDNA or gDNA.

This CDR3 spans 17 amino acids. V trimming: 1 base; J trimming: 0 bases; junction bases outside the gene matches: 3. Germline CDR1 and CDR2: KGHSH and LQKENI. Per the original data handling: For nucleated cells, counts were estimated from reference gene primer amplification. Some clones are missing from TCRdb's copy, which holds only in-frame ones; the method was immunoSEQ multiplex PCR. Clone size and the V and J calls come from that table; the DNA yielded D and trimming. There are about 360,000 clones in the sample; around 86% occur only once, and 3% lies in the top ten. Material: peripheral blood. J is TRBJ2-7 and V is TRBV18; 13 bases map to TRBD2. The source of this sequence is a human donor in a cohort sampled during active COVID-19. The CDR3 here is CASSPRTSGGISYEQYF. CDR3 nucleotide sequence: TGTGCCAGCTCACCACGGACTAGCGGGGGTATCTCCTACGAGCAGTACTTC.